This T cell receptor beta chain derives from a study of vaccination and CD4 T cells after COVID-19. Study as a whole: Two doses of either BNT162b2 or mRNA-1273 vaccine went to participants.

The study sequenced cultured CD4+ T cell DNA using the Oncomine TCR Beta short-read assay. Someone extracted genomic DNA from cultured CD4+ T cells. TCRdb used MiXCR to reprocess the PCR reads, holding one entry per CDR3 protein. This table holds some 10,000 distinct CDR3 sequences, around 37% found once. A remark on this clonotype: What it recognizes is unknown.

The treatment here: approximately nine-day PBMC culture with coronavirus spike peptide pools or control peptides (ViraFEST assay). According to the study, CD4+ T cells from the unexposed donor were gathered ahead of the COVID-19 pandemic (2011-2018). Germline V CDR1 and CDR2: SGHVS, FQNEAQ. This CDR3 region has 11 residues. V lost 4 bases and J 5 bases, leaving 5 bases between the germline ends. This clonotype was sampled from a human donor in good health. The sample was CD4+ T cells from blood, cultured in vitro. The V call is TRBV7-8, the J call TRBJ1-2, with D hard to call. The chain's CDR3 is CASSWDYGYTF. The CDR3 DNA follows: TGTGCCAGCAGCTGGGATTATGGCTACACCTTC.